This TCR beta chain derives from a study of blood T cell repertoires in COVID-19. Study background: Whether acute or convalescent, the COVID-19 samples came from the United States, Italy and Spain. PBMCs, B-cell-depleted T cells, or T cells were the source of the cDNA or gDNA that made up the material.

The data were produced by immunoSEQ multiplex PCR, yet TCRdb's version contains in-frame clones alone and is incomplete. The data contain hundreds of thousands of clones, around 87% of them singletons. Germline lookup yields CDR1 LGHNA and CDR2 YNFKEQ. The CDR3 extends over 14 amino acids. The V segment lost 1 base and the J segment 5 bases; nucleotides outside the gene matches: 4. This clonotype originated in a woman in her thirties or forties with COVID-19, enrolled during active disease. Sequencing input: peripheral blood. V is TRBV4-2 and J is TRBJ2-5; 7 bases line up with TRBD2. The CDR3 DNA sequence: TGTGCCAGCAGCCAAGGACCAGCGGGGGAGACCCAGTACTTC. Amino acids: CASSQGPAGETQYF.